These T cell receptor beta chains were read from a single sample in a study of blood T cell repertoires in COVID-19. Data came from immunoSEQ multiplex PCR; TCRdb stores just in-frame clones and leaves some out. The table records fewer than 250,000 clones, approximately 85% of them present only once. Sequencing was done on a sample of PBMCs or T cells enriched from blood (not recorded which). These receptor sequences come from a woman aged 45-65 years with acute COVID-19. Both conserved end residues are part of each CDR3. D genes are given only for firm matches. The size field is filled for only some rows; it gives once, few, many or a size class.

length: 11; size: -; V: TRBV6-5; J: TRBJ2-3; D: -; CDR3: CASEGVDTQYF; DNA: TGTGCCAGCGAGGGGGTAGATACGCAGTATTTT
length: 13; size: -; V: TRBV24-1; J: TRBJ2-1; D: -; CDR3: CATSDSGIDEQFF; DNA: TGTGCCACCAGTGACTCAGGAATTGATGAGCAGTTCTTC
length: 14; size: -; V: TRBV9; J: TRBJ1-1; D: -; CDR3: CASSPITGNTEAFF; DNA: TGTGCCAGCAGCCCTATTACAGGGAACACTGAAGCTTTCTTT
length: 13; size: many; V: TRBV5-1; J: TRBJ1-1; D: -; CDR3: CASSFGENTEAFF; DNA: TGCGCCAGCAGCTTCGGTGAGAACACTGAAGCTTTCTTT
length: 15; size: -; V: TRBV9; J: TRBJ2-5; D: -; CDR3: CASSVGQAPRSTQYF; DNA: TGTGCCAGCAGCGTAGGGCAGGCCCCCCGCTCGACCCAGTACTTC
length: 15; size: -; V: TRBV6-5; J: TRBJ2-1; D: TRBD2; CDR3: CASTTSGGAQLEQFF; DNA: TGTGCCAGCACGACTAGCGGGGGGGCTCAGCTTGAGCAGTTCTTC
length: 19; size: -; V: TRBV6-2/TRBV6-3; J: TRBJ1-4; D: TRBD1; CDR3: CASSPSDRSVLATNEKLFF; DNA: TGTGCCAGCAGTCCCTCGGACAGGAGTGTCTTGGCAACTAATGAAAAACTGTTTTTT
length: 18; size: -; V: TRBV3-1/TRBV3-2; J: TRBJ1-6; D: -; CDR3: CASSPGGEGQAFCSPLHF; DNA: TGTGCCAGCAGCCCGGGGGGGGAGGGGCAGGCGTTTTGTTCACCCCTCCACTTT
length: 14; size: -; V: TRBV5-1; J: TRBJ1-2; D: -; CDR3: CASSLGDFTHGYTF; DNA: TGCGCCAGCAGCTTGGGGGACTTCACCCATGGCTACACCTTC
length: 14; size: -; V: TRBV27; J: TRBJ2-7; D: TRBD1; CDR3: CASSPRTGGYEQYF; DNA: TGTGCCAGCAGTCCACGGACAGGGGGCTACGAGCAGTACTTC
length: 17; size: -; V: TRBV5-6; J: TRBJ2-2; D: -; CDR3: CASSSGLRGGMEGELFF; DNA: TGTGCCAGCAGCTCCGGGCTGCGGGGCGGTATGGAGGGAGAGCTGTTTTTT
length: 21; size: -; V: TRBV6-2/TRBV6-3; J: TRBJ2-7; D: TRBD1; CDR3: CASSYATGASTLSAVGYEQYF; DNA: TGTGCCAGCAGTTACGCGACAGGGGCATCTACCTTATCAGCGGTGGGGTACGAGCAGTACTTC
length: 17; size: -; V: TRBV6-2/TRBV6-3; J: TRBJ2-2; D: TRBD1; CDR3: CASSQTGTGANTGELFF; DNA: TGTGCCAGCAGCCAAACTGGGACAGGAGCGAACACCGGGGAGCTGTTTTTT
length: 15; size: -; V: TRBV5-1; J: TRBJ1-1; D: -; CDR3: CASSLAEGRGTEAFF; DNA: TGCGCCAGCAGCTTGGCGGAGGGGCGCGGTACTGAAGCTTTCTTT
length: 17; size: once; V: TRBV30; J: TRBJ1-6; D: TRBD1; CDR3: CAWSVPHGQGRIRPLHF; DNA: TGTGCCTGGAGTGTACCCCACGGACAGGGCCGAATTCGACCCCTCCACTTT
length: 15; size: -; V: TRBV7-8; J: TRBJ1-6; D: -; CDR3: CASSPAGRAGSPLHF; DNA: TGTGCCAGCAGCCCTGCCGGCAGGGCAGGTTCACCCCTCCACTTT
length: 19; size: -; V: TRBV6-2/TRBV6-3; J: TRBJ2-1; D: -; CDR3: CASSHWDTRKRMESNEQFF; DNA: TGTGCCAGCAGCCACTGGGATACTAGAAAGCGTATGGAGTCTAATGAGCAGTTCTTC
length: 15; size: -; V: TRBV5-4; J: TRBJ2-1; D: -; CDR3: CASLQGGGFYNEQFF; DNA: TGTGCCAGCCTCCAGGGGGGAGGCTTCTACAATGAGCAGTTCTTC
length: 14; size: -; V: TRBV12-5; J: TRBJ2-3; D: -; CDR3: CASGLEGPRGGQYF; DNA: TGTGCTAGTGGTTTGGAGGGGCCCCGCGGTGGGCAGTATTTT
length: 14; size: -; V: TRBV29-1; J: TRBJ2-1; D: -; CDR3: CSVLGQGSYNEQFF; DNA: TGCAGCGTTTTAGGTCAGGGCTCCTACAATGAGCAGTTCTTC
length: 14; size: -; V: TRBV25-1; J: TRBJ1-1; D: -; CDR3: CASRPPGQATEAFF; DNA: TGTGCCAGCAGACCCCCGGGACAAGCCACTGAAGCTTTCTTT
length: 14; size: -; V: TRBV15; J: TRBJ1-1; D: -; CDR3: CATSRVRENTEAFF; DNA: TGTGCCACCAGCAGAGTAAGAGAGAACACTGAAGCTTTCTTT
length: 14; size: -; V: TRBV6-6; J: TRBJ1-2; D: TRBD1; CDR3: CASSIGTGNYGYTF; DNA: TGTGCCAGCAGCATTGGGACAGGGAACTATGGCTACACCTTC
length: 13; size: -; V: TRBV12-3/TRBV12-4; J: TRBJ1-4; D: TRBD1; CDR3: CATAGQVNEKLFF; DNA: TGTGCCACCGCGGGACAGGTTAATGAAAAACTGTTTTTT
length: 14; size: -; V: TRBV5-4; J: TRBJ1-2; D: -; CDR3: CASSIGDSPYGYTF; DNA: TGTGCCAGCAGCATAGGCGACAGTCCCTATGGCTACACCTTC
length: 12; size: once; V: TRBV30; J: TRBJ1-6; D: -; CDR3: CAWSVLSSPLHF; DNA: TGTGCCTGGAGTGTACTTAGTTCACCCCTCCACTTT
length: 14; size: -; V: TRBV7-3; J: TRBJ1-1; D: TRBD1; CDR3: CASSPGQGVTEAFF; DNA: TGTGCCAGCAGCCCGGGACAGGGGGTCACTGAAGCTTTCTTT
length: 13; size: -; V: TRBV7-2; J: TRBJ2-7; D: -; CDR3: CASSTPGPSEQYF; DNA: TGTGCCAGCAGCACCCCCGGTCCTTCCGAGCAGTACTTC
length: 15; size: once; V: TRBV4-1; J: TRBJ2-3; D: TRBD1; CDR3: CASSQEDRDSDTQYF; DNA: TGCGCCAGCAGCCAAGAGGACAGGGACTCAGATACGCAGTATTTT
length: 11; size: -; V: TRBV6-5; J: TRBJ2-5; D: -; CDR3: CASRPGETQYF; DNA: TGTGCCAGCCGGCCGGGTGAGACCCAGTACTTC
length: 13; size: -; V: TRBV6-2/TRBV6-3; J: TRBJ2-1; D: -; CDR3: CASSLRQYNEQFF; DNA: TGTGCCAGCAGTCTTAGACAGTACAATGAGCAGTTCTTC
length: 12; size: -; V: TRBV7-9; J: TRBJ1-2; D: -; CDR3: CASSPGNYGYTF; DNA: TGTGCCAGCAGCCCAGGGAACTATGGCTACACCTTC
length: 11; size: -; V: TRBV12-5; J: TRBJ1-1; D: -; CDR3: CASELNTEAFF; DNA: TGTGCTAGTGAGCTGAACACTGAAGCTTTCTTT
length: 16; size: -; V: TRBV7-6; J: TRBJ1-6; D: -; CDR3: CASSSPGEGPPMALHF; DNA: TGTGCCAGCAGCTCCCCCGGGGAGGGGCCTCCTATGGCCCTCCACTTT
length: 14; size: -; V: TRBV5-1; J: TRBJ2-3; D: TRBD1; CDR3: CASSPGQSTDTQYF; DNA: TGCGCCAGCAGCCCGGGACAGAGCACAGATACGCAGTATTTT
length: 17; size: -; V: TRBV4-1; J: TRBJ1-1; D: TRBD1; CDR3: CASSQDFRTGGRGEAFF; DNA: TGCGCCAGCAGCCAAGACTTCAGGACAGGGGGCAGGGGTGAAGCTTTCTTT
length: 13; size: -; V: TRBV12-5; J: TRBJ1-2; D: -; CDR3: CASGLRTTYGYTF; DNA: TGTGCTAGTGGTTTGAGGACAACCTATGGCTACACCTTC
length: 14; size: -; V: TRBV2; J: TRBJ1-1; D: TRBD1; CDR3: CASSRGTANTEAFF; DNA: TGTGCCAGCAGCCGCGGGACAGCGAACACTGAAGCTTTCTTT
length: 18; size: -; V: TRBV10-1; J: TRBJ1-3; D: TRBD1; CDR3: CASTKDRGRQGSGNTIYF; DNA: TGCGCCAGCACGAAGGACAGGGGGCGACAAGGCTCTGGAAACACCATATATTTT
length: 15; size: -; V: TRBV7-2; J: TRBJ1-2; D: TRBD1; CDR3: CASSFRGTGNDGYTF; DNA: TGTGCCAGCAGCTTTAGAGGGACAGGTAACGATGGCTACACCTTC
length: 17; size: -; V: TRBV18; J: TRBJ2-3; D: TRBD1; CDR3: CASSPPDRGGHTDTQYF; DNA: TGTGCCAGCTCACCACCTGATCGAGGGGGCCACACAGATACGCAGTATTTT
length: 17; size: -; V: TRBV9; J: TRBJ1-1; D: TRBD1; CDR3: CASSVAPGGQGGTEAFF; DNA: TGTGCCAGCAGCGTAGCCCCGGGGGGACAGGGAGGTACTGAAGCTTTCTTT
length: 15; size: -; V: TRBV5-1; J: TRBJ1-2; D: TRBD1; CDR3: CASSFYGQGGDGYTF; DNA: TGCGCCAGCAGCTTTTACGGACAGGGAGGTGATGGCTACACCTTC